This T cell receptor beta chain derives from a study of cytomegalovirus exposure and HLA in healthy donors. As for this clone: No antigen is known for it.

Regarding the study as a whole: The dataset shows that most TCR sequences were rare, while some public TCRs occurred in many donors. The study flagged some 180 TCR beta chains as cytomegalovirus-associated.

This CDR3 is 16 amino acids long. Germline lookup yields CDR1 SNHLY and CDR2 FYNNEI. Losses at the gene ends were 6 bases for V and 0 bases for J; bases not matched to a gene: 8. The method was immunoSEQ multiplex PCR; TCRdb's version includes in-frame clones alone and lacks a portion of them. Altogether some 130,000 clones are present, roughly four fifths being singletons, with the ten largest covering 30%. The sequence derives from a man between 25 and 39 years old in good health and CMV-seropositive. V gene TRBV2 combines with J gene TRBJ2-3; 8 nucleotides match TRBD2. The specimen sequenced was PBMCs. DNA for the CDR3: TGTGCCAGCAGCCGGCTTGCGGGGGGTAGCACAGATACGCAGTATTTT. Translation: CASSRLAGGSTDTQYF.